The 6 T cell receptor beta chains given below trace back to one sample, sequenced in a study of identical twins. In TCRdb, the 5' RACE reads were re-called with MiXCR into one record per CDR3 protein. The table includes some 660,000 distinct CDR3 sequences, over 8.5% detected once. This sample was shared with a second study, whose subject was yellow fever vaccine responses in identical twins.

Specimen: PBMCs. Receptors were obtained from a young woman in good health.

The chain employs TRBV12-3 or TRBV12-4 and TRBJ2-7; D is possibly TRBD1 or TRBD2 (6 bases each). The CDR3 is 15 residues long. Trimming shortened V by 3 bases and J by 3 bases, and 15 bases separated the two germline ends. The CDR3 DNA is TGTGCCAGCAGTTTGGGGGGCAAGGGGAGCTACGAGCAGTACTTC. Its protein is CASSLGGKGSYEQYF.

This clonotype was counted between two and nine times. The genes are TRBV7-9 and TRBJ2-5; TRBD1 agrees at 7 bases. The CDR3 is made up of 14 amino acids. Trimming at V came to 4 bases and at J to 3 bases, leaving 5 bases not matched to a gene. CDR1 is SEHNR, CDR2 FQNEAQ, per germline (reference sequence). The CDR3, as DNA: TGTGCCAGCAGCTCCGACAGGGAAAAAGAGACCCAGTACTTC. As protein: CASSSDREKETQYF.

This clonotype was seen a few times. This chain's CDR3 is CASSKRTGAYEQYF. As DNA, the CDR3 is TGTGCCAGTAGTAAAAGGACAGGCGCCTACGAGCAGTACTTC. The rearrangement joins TRBV19 to TRBJ2-7; 7 bases map to TRBD1. Germline CDR1 and CDR2: LNHDA and SQIVND (reference sequence). Losses at the gene ends were 4 bases for V and 2 bases for J; bases not matched to a gene: 5. The CDR3 loop spans 14 amino acids.

The J gene is TRBJ1-1, the V gene TRBV28, with D uncertain. CDR1 is MDHEN and CDR2 is SYDVKM in the germline V gene. The CDR3 sequence is 14 residues long. V was cut by 6 bases and J by 0 bases, with 11 bases left in between. The CDR3 is CASSLRRVNTEAFF. Here the CDR3 DNA reads TGTGCCAGCAGCCTAAGGAGGGTGAACACTGAAGCTTTCTTT. Based on the CDR3 plus reference TRBV28 and TRBJ1-1, the full variable domain is DVKVTQSSRYLVKRTGEKVFLECVQDMDHENMFWYRQDPGLGLRLIYFSYDVKMKEKGDIPEGYSVSREKKERFSLILESASTNQTSMYLCASSLRRVNTEAFFGQGTRLTVV.

This clonotype was counted between two and nine times. The chain employs TRBV11-1 and TRBJ2-7, with D maybe TRBD1 (6 bases). Trimming stripped 3 bases from V and 7 bases from J, with 31 bases between. CDR3 size: 19 residues. Germline lookup yields CDR1 SGHAT and CDR2 FQDESV (reference sequence). Here the CDR3 DNA reads TGTGCCAGCAGCTTTTCCGGACAGCATACGGTGGGCCCGCTGTCAGAGCAGTACTTC. It yields the protein CASSFSGQHTVGPLSEQYF. The full variable domain, rest sourced from reference TRBV11-1 and TRBJ2-7, is EAEVAQSPRYKITEKSQAVAFWCDPISGHATLYWYRQILGQGPELLVQFQDESVVDDSQLPKDRFSAERLKGVDSTLKIQPAELGDSAMYLCASSFSGQHTVGPLSEQYFGPGTRLTVT.

This clonotype was observed a handful of times. This chain's CDR3 is CASSQDKAGSYNEQFF. CDR3 DNA: TGCGCCAGCAGCCAAGATAAGGCAGGGTCCTACAATGAGCAGTTCTTC. The rearrangement uses TRBV4-3 and TRBJ2-1; possible D gene TRBD1, 5 bases. This CDR3 is built from 16 residues. The germline CDR1 and CDR2 sequences are LGHNA and YSLEER. V lost 0 bases and J 1 base, leaving 10 bases between the germline ends.